A selection of T cell receptor beta chains follows, all from one sample in a study of OX40 agonist ivuxolimab in advanced cancers. This table comes from immunoSEQ multiplex PCR, and its TCRdb copy is limited to in-frame clones, with some not included. The data contain about 54,000 clones, more than 85% of them singletons. Source: CD4+ or CD8+ T cells sorted from blood, taken in a trial of the OX40 agonist ivuxolimab. The origin of the receptors is an adult with an advanced solid tumor such as melanoma, head and neck, liver or kidney cancer. Both conserved end residues are part of each CDR3. The order of the fields is V gene, J gene, clone size, D gene, CDR3 DNA, CDR3 protein. The D gene is left open where the match is weak. Some rows have no size entry. The others give once, few or many, or a class for an expanded clone.

>TRBV29-1|TRBJ2-1|NA|NA
TGCAGCGTTTACTTCTCAGGGTCTTCGTTCTTC
CSVYFSGSSFF
>TRBV7-2|TRBJ2-7|NA|TRBD2
TGTGCCAGCAGCTTAGCGCCGACCGGACTAGCGGGGATATACGAGCAGTACTTC
CASSLAPTGLAGIYEQYF
>TRBV5-1|TRBJ1-2|once|TRBD1
TGCGCCAGCAGCTGGGGACAGACGAGCGACTATGGCTACACCTTC
CASSWGQTSDYGYTF
>TRBV5-1|TRBJ2-2|NA|NA
TGCGCCAGCAGCTTGGAACAGGCGTCCACCGGGGAGCTGTTTTTT
CASSLEQASTGELFF
>TRBV7-3|TRBJ1-2|NA|NA
TGTGCCAGCAGCTTAATGGGCTACACCTTC
CASSLMGYTF
>TRBV10-3|TRBJ2-7|NA|NA
TGTGCCATCAGCCGCCCGGCAGTTTACGAGCAGTACTTC
CAISRPAVYEQYF
>TRBV27|TRBJ2-7|NA|TRBD1
TGTGCCAGCAGGGGGACAGGCCGCTACGAGCAGTACTTC
CASRGTGRYEQYF
>TRBV7-8|TRBJ1-2|NA|NA
TGTGCCAGCATGGGGGGAGATGGGCGCTACACCTTC
CASMGGDGRYTF
>TRBV7-9|TRBJ1-1|NA|NA
TGTGCCAGCAGCTTAACGCCAGGGAACACTGAAGCTTTCTTT
CASSLTPGNTEAFF
>TRBV6-1|TRBJ2-7|NA|NA
TGTGCCAGCAGTGAAAGAGGACTCGACTACGAGCAGTACTTC
CASSERGLDYEQYF
>TRBV19|TRBJ2-5|NA|TRBD2
TGTGCCAGTAGTATCCAGCGGGGGGGCCAAGAGACCCAGTACTTC
CASSIQRGGQETQYF
>TRBV4-2|TRBJ2-7|NA|TRBD2
TGTGCCAGCAGCCAAGATAGGACTAGCTACGAGCAGTACTTC
CASSQDRTSYEQYF
>TRBV5-4|TRBJ2-7|NA|NA
TGTGCCAGCAGCTTGCGGAGGGCCTCCTCCTACGAGCAGTACTTC
CASSLRRASSYEQYF
>TRBV19|TRBJ2-7|NA|TRBD1
TGTGCCAGTAGTATCCGAGGACAGGGAAGGGACGAGCAGTACTTC
CASSIRGQGRDEQYF
>TRBV2|TRBJ2-5|NA|TRBD1
TGTGCCACCAGCCGGGACAGAGAGTACCAAGAGACCCAGTACTTC
CATSRDREYQETQYF
>TRBV11-3|TRBJ2-4|NA|NA
TGTGCCAGCAGCTTAGAGACAGGAGCCAAAAACATTCAGTACTTC
CASSLETGAKNIQYF
>TRBV4-1|TRBJ2-7|NA|TRBD2
TGCGCCAGCAGCCGGGCTAGCGGGAGTATCAACGAGCAGTACTTC
CASSRASGSINEQYF